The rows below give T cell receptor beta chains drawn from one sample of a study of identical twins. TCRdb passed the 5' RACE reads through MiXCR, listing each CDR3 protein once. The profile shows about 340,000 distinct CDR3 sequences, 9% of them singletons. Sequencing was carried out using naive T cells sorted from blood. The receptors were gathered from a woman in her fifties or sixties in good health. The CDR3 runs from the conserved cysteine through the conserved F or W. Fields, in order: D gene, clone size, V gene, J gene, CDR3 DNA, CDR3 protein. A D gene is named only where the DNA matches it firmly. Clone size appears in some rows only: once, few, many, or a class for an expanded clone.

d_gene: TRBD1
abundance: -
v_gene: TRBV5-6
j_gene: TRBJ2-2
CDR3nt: TGTGCCAGCAGCCAGGACAGGGGGGTCACCGGGGAGCTGTTTTTT
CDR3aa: CASSQDRGVTGELFF

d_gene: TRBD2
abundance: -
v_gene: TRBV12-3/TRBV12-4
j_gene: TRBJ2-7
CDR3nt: TGTGCCAGCAGTTCAGGGACTAGCGGGAGCCCCTCCTACGAGCAGTACTTC
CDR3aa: CASSSGTSGSPSYEQYF

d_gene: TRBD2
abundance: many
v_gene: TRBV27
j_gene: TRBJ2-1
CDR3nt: TGTGCCAGCAGTCTCCAGCGGGAGTTCGGTGAGCAGTTCTTC
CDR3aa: CASSLQREFGEQFF

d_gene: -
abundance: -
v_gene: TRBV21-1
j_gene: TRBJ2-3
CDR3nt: TGTGCCAGCCCCGGGAGCCTCGACTTAGATACGCAGTATTTT
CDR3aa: CASPGSLDLDTQYF

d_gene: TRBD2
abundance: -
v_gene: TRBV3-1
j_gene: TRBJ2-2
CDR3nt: TGTGCCAGCAGCTGGGGACTAGCCGACACCGGGGAGCTGTTTTTT
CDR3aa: CASSWGLADTGELFF

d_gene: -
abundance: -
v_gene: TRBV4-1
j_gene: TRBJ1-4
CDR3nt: TGCGCCAGCAGCCCAACGTTTGACACCCGTAATGAAAAACTGTTTTTT
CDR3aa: CASSPTFDTRNEKLFF

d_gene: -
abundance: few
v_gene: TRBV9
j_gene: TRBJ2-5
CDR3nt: TGTGCCAGCAACCGGCTAGCGACAGAGACCCAGTACTTC
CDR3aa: CASNRLATETQYF

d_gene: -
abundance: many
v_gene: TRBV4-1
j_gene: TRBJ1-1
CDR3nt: TGCGCCAGTGGGGAGATACAGCGGGCTATGAACACTGAAGCTTTCTTT
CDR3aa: CASGEIQRAMNTEAFF

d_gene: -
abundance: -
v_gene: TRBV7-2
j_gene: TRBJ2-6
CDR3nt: TGTGCCAGCCCCCCTCCAGACTCTGGGGCCAACGTCCTGACTTTC
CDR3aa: CASPPPDSGANVLTF

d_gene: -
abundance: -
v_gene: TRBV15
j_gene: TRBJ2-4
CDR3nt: TGTGCCACCAGCAGATCCATGGACAGTATTCAGTACTTC
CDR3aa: CATSRSMDSIQYF

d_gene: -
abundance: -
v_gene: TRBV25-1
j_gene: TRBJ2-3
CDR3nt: TGTGCCAGTCAAAGGGACGGAGTTCCCACAGATACGCAGTATTTT
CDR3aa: CASQRDGVPTDTQYF

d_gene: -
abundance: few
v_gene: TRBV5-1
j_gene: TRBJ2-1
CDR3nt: TGCGCCAGCAGCTTATTGGGCGGCAGGTCCTACAATGAGCAGTTCTTC
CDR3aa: CASSLLGGRSYNEQFF

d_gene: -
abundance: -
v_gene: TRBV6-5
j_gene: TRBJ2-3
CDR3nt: TGTGCCCCGCGTTGGGGTACGCAGTATTTT
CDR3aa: CAPRWGTQYF

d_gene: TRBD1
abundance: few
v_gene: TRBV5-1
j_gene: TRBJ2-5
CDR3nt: TGCGCCAGCATCGAGACAGGGGGAGTTAGCGGAGAGACCCAGTACTTC
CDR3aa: CASIETGGVSGETQYF

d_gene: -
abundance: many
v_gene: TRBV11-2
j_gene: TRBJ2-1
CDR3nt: TGTGCCAGCAGCTTAGATTGGATCCGGCAGTTCTTC
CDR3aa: CASSLDWIRQFF

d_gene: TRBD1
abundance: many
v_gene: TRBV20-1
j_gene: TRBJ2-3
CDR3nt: TGCAGTGCTAGTCGGGACAGCTCAGATACGCAGTATTTT
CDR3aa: CSASRDSSDTQYF

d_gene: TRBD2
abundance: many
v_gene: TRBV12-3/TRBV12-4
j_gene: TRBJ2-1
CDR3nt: TGTGCCAGCAAGGAGACTAGCGGGATCGATGAGCAGTTCTTC
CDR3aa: CASKETSGIDEQFF

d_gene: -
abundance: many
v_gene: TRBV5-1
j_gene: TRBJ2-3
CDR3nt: TGCGCCAGCAGCGTTGAAGGCCTCCCAGATACGCAGTATTTT
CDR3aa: CASSVEGLPDTQYF

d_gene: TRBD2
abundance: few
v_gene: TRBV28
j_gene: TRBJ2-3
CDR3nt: TGTGCCAGCAGTCACCCACGACTAGCGGGGGACACAGATACGCAGTATTTT
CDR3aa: CASSHPRLAGDTDTQYF

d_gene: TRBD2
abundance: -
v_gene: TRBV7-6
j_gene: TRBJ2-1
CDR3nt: TGTGCCAGCAGCTCACTAGCGGGAGTGTTCAATGAGCAGTTCTTC
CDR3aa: CASSSLAGVFNEQFF

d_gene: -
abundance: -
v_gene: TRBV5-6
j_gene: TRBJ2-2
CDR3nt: TGTGCCAGCAGCCCCCAGTGGCGGAACACCGGGGAGCTGTTTTTT
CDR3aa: CASSPQWRNTGELFF

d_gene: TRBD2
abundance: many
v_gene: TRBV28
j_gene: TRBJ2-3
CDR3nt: TGTGCCAGCACCCCAATTCCTACTAGCGGTAGCACAGATACGCAGTATTTT
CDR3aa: CASTPIPTSGSTDTQYF

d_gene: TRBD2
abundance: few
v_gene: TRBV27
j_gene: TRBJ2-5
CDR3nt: TGTGCCAGCAGTTCCAAGACTAGCGGGAGGTCGGAGACCCAGTACTTC
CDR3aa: CASSSKTSGRSETQYF

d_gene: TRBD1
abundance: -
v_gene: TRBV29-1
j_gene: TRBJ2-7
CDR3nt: TGCAGCGTTGAAGATCCACAGGGGGCATATTATGAGCAGTACTTC
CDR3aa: CSVEDPQGAYYEQYF

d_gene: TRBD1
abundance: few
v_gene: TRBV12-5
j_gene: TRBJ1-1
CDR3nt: TGTGCTAGTGGTTTGGCAACACAGGGGACTGAAGCTTTCTTT
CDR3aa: CASGLATQGTEAFF

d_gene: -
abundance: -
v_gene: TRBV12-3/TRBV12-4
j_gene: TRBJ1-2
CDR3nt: TGTGCCAGCAGAACTGGGGGGAAAGGCTACACCTTC
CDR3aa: CASRTGGKGYTF

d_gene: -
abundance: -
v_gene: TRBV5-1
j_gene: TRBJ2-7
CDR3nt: TGCGCCAGCAGCTTGATAGTAGGGAACGAGCAGTACTTC
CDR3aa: CASSLIVGNEQYF

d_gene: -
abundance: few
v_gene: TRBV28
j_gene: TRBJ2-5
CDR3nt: TGTGCCAGCACCCTCAGTGGGGCCCCGGGCACCCAGTACTTC
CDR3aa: CASTLSGAPGTQYF

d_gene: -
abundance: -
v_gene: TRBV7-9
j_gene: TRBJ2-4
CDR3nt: TGTGCCAGCAGCTGGGACATAGCCAAAAACATTCAGTACTTC
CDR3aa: CASSWDIAKNIQYF

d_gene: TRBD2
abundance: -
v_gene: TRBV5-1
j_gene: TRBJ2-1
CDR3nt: TGCGCCAGCAGCTCTTCCGGGACTAGTAACCACAATGAGCAGTTCTTC
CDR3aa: CASSSSGTSNHNEQFF

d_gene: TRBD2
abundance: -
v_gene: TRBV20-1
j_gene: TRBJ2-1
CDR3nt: TGCAGTGCTAATCGTGGCGGGAGATTTTACAATGAGCAGTTCTTC
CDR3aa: CSANRGGRFYNEQFF

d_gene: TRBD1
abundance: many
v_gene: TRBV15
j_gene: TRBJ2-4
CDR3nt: TGTGCCACCCCAAGAGAGGGGGCAAACATTCAGTACTTC
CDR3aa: CATPREGANIQYF

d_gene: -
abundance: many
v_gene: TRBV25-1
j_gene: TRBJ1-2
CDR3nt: TGTGCCAGCAGGGGGACGGTGGGCAGCTACACCTTC
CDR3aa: CASRGTVGSYTF

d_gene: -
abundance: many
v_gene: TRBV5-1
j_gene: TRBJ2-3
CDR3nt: TGCGCCAGCAGCTTACGGGACACCACAGATACGCAGTATTTT
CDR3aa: CASSLRDTTDTQYF

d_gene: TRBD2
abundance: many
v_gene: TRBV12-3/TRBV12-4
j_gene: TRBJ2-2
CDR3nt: TGTGCCAGCAGTTTAACGGGAGGGGGCACCGGGGAGCTGTTTTTT
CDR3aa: CASSLTGGGTGELFF

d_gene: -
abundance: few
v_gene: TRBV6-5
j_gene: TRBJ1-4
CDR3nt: TGTGCCAGCAGCTCAACAGGGACCACGCGAGAAAAACTGTTTTTT
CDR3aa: CASSSTGTTREKLFF

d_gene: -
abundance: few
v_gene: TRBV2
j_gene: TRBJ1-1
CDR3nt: TGTGCCAGCAGTGAAGGCAACGGTTGGGTACAAGCTTTCTTT
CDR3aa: CASSEGNGWVQAFF

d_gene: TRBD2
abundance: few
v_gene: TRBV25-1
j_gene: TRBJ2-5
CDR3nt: TGTGCCAGCGGATCACTAGCGGAGGCCCAAGAGACCCAGTACTTC
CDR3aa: CASGSLAEAQETQYF

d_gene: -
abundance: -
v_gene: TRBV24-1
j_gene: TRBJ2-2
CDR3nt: TGTGCCACCAGTGATTCCCCACCGACAGGGAACACCGGGGAGCTGTTTTTT
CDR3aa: CATSDSPPTGNTGELFF

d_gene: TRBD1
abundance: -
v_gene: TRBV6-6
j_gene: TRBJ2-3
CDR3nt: TGTGCCAGCAGTCGACACAGGGGCAGCACAGATACGCAGTATTTT
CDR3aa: CASSRHRGSTDTQYF

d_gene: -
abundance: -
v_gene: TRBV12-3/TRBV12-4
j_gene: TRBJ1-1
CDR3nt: TGTGCCAGCAAGGGCCGATACTCGGTATACACTGAAGCTTTCTTT
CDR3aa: CASKGRYSVYTEAFF

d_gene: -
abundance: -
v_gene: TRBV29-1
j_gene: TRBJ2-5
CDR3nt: TGCAGCGCAGGGGGAGGGGGTGGAGAGACCCAGTACTTC
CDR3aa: CSAGGGGGETQYF

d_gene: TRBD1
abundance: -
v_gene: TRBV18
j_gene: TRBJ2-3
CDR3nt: TGTGCCAGCTCACCACCAGGACAGGGTGATACGCAGTATTTT
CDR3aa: CASSPPGQGDTQYF

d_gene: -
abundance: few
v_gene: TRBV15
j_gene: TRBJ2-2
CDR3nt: TGTGCCAATTCGGGGAGAGGGAACACCGGGGAGCTGTTTTTT
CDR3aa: CANSGRGNTGELFF

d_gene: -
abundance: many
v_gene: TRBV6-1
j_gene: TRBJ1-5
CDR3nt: TGTGCCAGCAGCCAAATGGCAGCAAATCAGCCCCAGCATTTT
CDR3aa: CASSQMAANQPQHF

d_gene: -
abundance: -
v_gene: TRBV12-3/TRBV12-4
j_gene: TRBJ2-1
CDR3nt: TGTGCCAGCAGTTTAGAGGTCTACAATGAGCAGTTCTTC
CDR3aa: CASSLEVYNEQFF

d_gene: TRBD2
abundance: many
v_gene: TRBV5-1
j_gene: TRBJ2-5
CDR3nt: TGCGCCAGCAAGCGGGGGTCGGCGGGTATACTTCAAGAGACCCAGTACTTC
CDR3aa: CASKRGSAGILQETQYF

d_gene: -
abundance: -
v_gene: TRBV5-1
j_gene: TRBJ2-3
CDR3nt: TGCGCCAGCAGCGGCGGCCTGACTTCTGACACAGATACGCAGTATTTT
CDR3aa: CASSGGLTSDTDTQYF

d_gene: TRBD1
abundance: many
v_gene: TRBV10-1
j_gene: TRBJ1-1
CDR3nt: TGCGCCAGCAGTGGATCCAACAGGGGTGGGAACACTGAAGCTTTCTTT
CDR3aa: CASSGSNRGGNTEAFF

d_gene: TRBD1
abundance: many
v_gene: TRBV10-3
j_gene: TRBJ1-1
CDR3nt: TGTGCCATCAGTGATTCTCCGGGACAGGGGAAAGCTTTCTTT
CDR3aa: CAISDSPGQGKAFF

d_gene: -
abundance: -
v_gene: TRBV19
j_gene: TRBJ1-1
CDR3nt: TGTGCCAGTAGTATATACAGGAACACTGAAGCTTTCTTT
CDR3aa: CASSIYRNTEAFF

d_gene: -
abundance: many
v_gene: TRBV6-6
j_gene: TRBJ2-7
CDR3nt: TGTGCCAGCAGTCTTCTCCACCAGGACGAGCAGTACTTC
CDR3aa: CASSLLHQDEQYF

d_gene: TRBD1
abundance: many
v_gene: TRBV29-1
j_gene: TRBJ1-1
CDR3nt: TGCAGCGTTGAACCGGGGGGGACAGCGACAATGGAGGCTTTCTTT
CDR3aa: CSVEPGGTATMEAFF